Following are 6 T cell receptor beta chains from one sample sequenced in a study of T cell responses to AZD1222 COVID-19 vaccine. Repertoires were generated with immunoSEQ multiplex PCR, while TCRdb's copy carries only in-frame clones and drops some. Of around 200,000 clones detected, around nine tenths appear once; the ten largest clones hold roughly 0.49%. The starting material was peripheral blood, obtained on day 0 of AZD1222 vaccination. These receptors came from an adult in good health.

This chain uses TRBV12-3 or TRBV12-4 with TRBJ1-2; 8 bases agree with TRBD1. The CDR3 contains 12 residues. V trimming: 10 bases; J trimming: 8 bases; junction bases outside the gene matches: 9. The CDR3 spells CATIRTGSGYTF. The DNA for the CDR3 is TGTGCCACCATTAGGACAGGGTCGGGCTACACCTTC.

The genes are TRBV25-1 and TRBJ1-4; the D gene is possibly TRBD1 (6 bases). The length of the CDR3 is 14 residues. V lost 2 bases, J lost 2 bases, and 6 bases lay in between. Germline V CDR1 and CDR2: MGHDK, SYGVNS. CDR3 nucleotide sequence: TGTGCCAGCAGTGAAGGACAGACTAATGAAAAACTGTTTTTT. Protein: CASSEGQTNEKLFF.

The chain is built from TRBV7-8 and TRBJ2-7; a possible D gene is TRBD1 (5 bases). The CDR3 runs 17 residues. The germline V and J ends were trimmed by 4 bases and 5 bases, with 24 bases remaining between them. The germline gives CDR1 SGHVS, CDR2 FQNEAQ. CDR3 in amino acids: CASSSGPETWVGHEQYF. Here the CDR3 DNA reads TGTGCCAGCAGCTCCGGGCCTGAAACTTGGGTGGGGCACGAGCAGTACTTC.

The chain employs TRBV28 and TRBJ1-2; 10 nucleotides line up with TRBD1. The junction had 8 bases not matched to a gene; V was cut back by 4 bases and J by 6 bases. CDR1 and CDR2 from the germline V gene are MDHEN and SYDVKM. The CDR3 consists of 15 residues. The CDR3 protein is CASSSDPDRGDGYTF. Here the CDR3 DNA reads TGTGCCAGCAGTTCTGACCCGGACAGGGGGGATGGCTACACCTTC.

This chain uses TRBV28 with TRBJ1-6, with D possibly TRBD1 on 5 matching bases. CDR1 MDHEN and CDR2 SYDVKM come from the germline V gene. The V gene lost 5 bases and the J gene lost 5 bases, with 25 bases spanning the gap. This CDR3 has 19 residues. DNA for the CDR3: TGTGCCAGCAGTACCCTGGGACTTTCCGAAAGGGTCCATAATTCACCCCTCCACTTT. This gives the protein CASSTLGLSERVHNSPLHF.

The chain couples TRBV9 to TRBJ2-1; 11 nucleotides align to TRBD2. This CDR3 is built from 17 residues. With 0 bases clipped from V and 1 base from J, the junction kept 3 bases outside the gene matches. Germline V CDR1 and CDR2: SGDLS, YYNGEE. The CDR3 DNA reads as TGTGCCAGCAGCGTAGAGGGACTAGCGGTATCCTACAATGAGCAGTTCTTC. This encodes CASSVEGLAVSYNEQFF.